Following are 22 T cell receptor beta chains from one sample sequenced in a study of blood T cell repertoires in COVID-19. Profiling relied on immunoSEQ multiplex PCR, and the TCRdb table lists in-frame clones only, not all of them. The sample contains under 200,000 clones, about 86% of which appear only once. Sequenced: peripheral blood. Receptors originate from a man aged 45-65 years with active or convalescent COVID-19.

This chain joins TRBV4-2 and TRBJ2-3, with 7 bases aligning to TRBD2. The germline CDR1 and CDR2 sequences are LGHNA and YNFKEQ. V lost 0 bases to trimming and J lost 0 bases; unmatched junction nucleotides: 3. The CDR3 is made up of 16 amino acids. CDR3 amino acids: CASSQELATSTDTQYF. The CDR3 coding sequence is TGTGCCAGCAGCCAAGAACTAGCGACTAGCACAGATACGCAGTATTTT.

V gene TRBV6-2 or TRBV6-3 combines with J gene TRBJ2-4; D ambiguous. The V gene lost 5 bases and the J gene lost 0 bases, with 14 bases spanning the gap. The CDR3 totals 16 residues. In germline, CDR1 is MNHEY, CDR2 SVGEGT. CDR3 sequence (DNA): TGTGCCAGCAGTCACCTAGGCGGATTAGCCAAAAACATTCAGTACTTC. As protein: CASSHLGGLAKNIQYF.

J is TRBJ2-2 and V is TRBV12-3 or TRBV12-4; D is perhaps TRBD2 (5 bases). V was clipped by 7 bases and J by 3 bases, with 6 bases between them. CDR3 size: 12 residues. CDR3 sequence: CASKGDTGELFF. As DNA, the CDR3 is TGTGCCAGCAAGGGAGACACCGGGGAGCTGTTTTTT.

This chain connects TRBV19 to TRBJ2-7; 9 nucleotides line up with TRBD1. CDR3 length equals 14 residues. Trimming removed 4 bases from V and 2 bases from J; junction bases left unmatched: 3. CDR1 is LNHDA, CDR2 SQIVND, per germline (reference sequence). CDR3 nucleotides: TGTGCCAGTAGTACCGGGACAGGGACCTACGAGCAGTACTTC. This gives the protein CASSTGTGTYEQYF.

The V and J genes are TRBV10-3 and TRBJ1-5; D is ambiguous. Trimming shortened V by 7 bases and J by 2 bases, and 6 bases separated the two germline ends. Germline CDR1 is ENHRY and CDR2 is SYGVKD. CDR3 length equals 12 residues. DNA of the CDR3: TGTGCCATCAAGGAGGGCAATCAGCCCCAGCATTTT. Its translation is CAIKEGNQPQHF.

This clone was seen only once. This chain links TRBV11-2 with TRBJ2-3; D ambiguous. V lost 0 bases and J lost 4, with 5 bases in between. This CDR3 has 13 amino acids. CDR1 is SGHAT, CDR2 FQNNGV, per germline. The DNA for the CDR3 is TGTGCCAGCAGCTTAGATCAGGCAGATACGCAGTATTTT. It codes for CASSLDQADTQYF.

The J gene is TRBJ1-5, the V gene TRBV2; D remains unclear. The ends were cut back, 1 base at V and 0 bases at J, with 13 bases in the middle. The CDR3 has 17 residues. In germline, CDR1 is SNHLY, CDR2 FYNNEI. CDR3 region: CASSEDLRGYSNQPQHF. The CDR3 region has the DNA TGTGCCAGCAGTGAAGATTTGAGAGGTTATAGCAATCAGCCCCAGCATTTT.

This chain joins TRBV9 and TRBJ2-3; weak D call: TRBD1 (5 bases). Trimming removed 4 bases from V and 0 bases from J, with 15 bases in between. CDR1 is SGDLS and CDR2 is YYNGEE in the germline V gene. This CDR3 region has 16 residues. The CDR3 is CASSLGPPGSTDTQYF. The CDR3 DNA reads TGTGCCAGCAGCCTGGGGCCCCCCGGGAGCACAGATACGCAGTATTTT.

This clone was counted a few times. The gene calls are TRBV14 and TRBJ2-1; 7 bases fit TRBD2. J lost 6 bases, V lost 5 bases, and 4 bases had no gene match. This CDR3 spans 13 amino acids. From germline, CDR1 is SGHDN and CDR2 FVKESK. The CDR3 nucleotides read TGTGCCAGCAGCTACAAGCGGGGCAATGAGCAGTTCTTC. It encodes CASSYKRGNEQFF.

V is TRBV28 and J is TRBJ1-2; TRBD1 is a possible D gene (6 bases). Germline loops: CDR1 MDHEN, CDR2 SYDVKM. The CDR3 has 14 residues. V was clipped by 4 bases and J by 1 base, with 10 bases between them. The DNA for the CDR3 is TGTGCCAGCAGTTCTTCCAGGGGTAACTATGGCTACACCTTC. Amino acids: CASSSSRGNYGYTF.

The gene calls are TRBV6-5 and TRBJ2-5; D is uncertain. The CDR3 length is 11 residues. Trimming cost V 6 bases and J 6 bases, with 8 bases left between them. Looked up from germline, CDR1 is MNHEY and CDR2 is SVGAGI. Here the CDR3 reads CASRYKKTQYF. The CDR3 bases are TGTGCCAGCAGGTATAAAAAGACCCAGTACTTC.

The chain is built from TRBV19 and TRBJ2-2; 10 bases agree with TRBD1. Germline V CDR1 and CDR2: LNHDA, SQIVND (reference sequence). The trim removed 5 bases at V and 5 bases at J, leaving 8 bases unmatched. CDR3 length: 16 amino acids. The CDR3 DNA reads TGTGCCAGTAGTCTCCTCGGGACAGGGGTTACCGGGGAGCTGTTTTTT. This codes for CASSLLGTGVTGELFF. The variable domain in full, with the rest retrieved from reference TRBV19 and TRBJ2-2, is DGGITQSPKYLFRKEGQNVTLSCEQNLNHDAMYWYRQDPGQGLRLIYYSQIVNDFQKGDIAEGYSVSREKKESFPLTVTSAQKNPTAFYLCASSLLGTGVTGELFFGEGSRLTVL.

V is TRBV3-1 (or the pseudogene TRBV3-2) and J is TRBJ1-5; 10 positions agree with TRBD1. CDR3 length: 16 residues. After removal of 4 bases from V and 2 bases from J, the junction contained 5 bases not matched to a gene. Germline CDR1 reads LGHDT; CDR2 reads YNNKEL (reference sequence). The CDR3 nucleotides read TGTGCCAGCAGCCTGGGACAGGGGCGAGGCAATCAGCCCCAGCATTTT. This sequence encodes CASSLGQGRGNQPQHF.

This chain links TRBV11-2 with TRBJ1-4, with D possibly matching TRBD1 (6 bases). Germline values: CDR1 SGHAT, CDR2 FQNNGV. V dropped 1 base and J dropped 8 bases, with 11 bases sitting between them. The CDR3 contains 14 residues. The CDR3 loop is CASSLGAGEEKLFF. The CDR3 coding sequence is TGTGCCAGCAGCTTAGGTGCAGGGGAGGAAAAACTGTTTTTT. Complete variable domain (other parts from reference TRBV11-2 and TRBJ1-4): EAGVAQSPRYKIIEKRQSVAFWCNPISGHATLYWYQQILGQGPKLLIQFQNNGVVDDSQLPKDRFSAERLKGVDSTLKIQPAKLEDSAVYLCASSLGAGEEKLFFGSGTQLSVL.

The chain employs TRBV19 and TRBJ2-5; D gene unclear. Germline CDR1 and CDR2: LNHDA and SQIVND (reference sequence). Trimming stripped 8 bases from V and 2 bases from J, with 12 bases between. The CDR3 loop spans 13 amino acids. CDR3 region: CASSRRVQETQYF. CDR3 sequence (DNA): TGTGCCAGTTCGAGACGGGTTCAAGAGACCCAGTACTTC.

The gene calls are TRBV18 and TRBJ2-7, with TRBD1 matching 8 bases. After removal of 2 bases from V and 3 bases from J, the junction contained 0 bases not matched to a gene. Looked up from germline, CDR1 is KGHSH and CDR2 is LQKENI. This CDR3 is built from 13 residues. In DNA form, the CDR3 reads TGTGCCAGCTCACCAGGGACAGGCTACGAGCAGTACTTC. Its protein is CASSPGTGYEQYF.

This chain links TRBV27 with TRBJ1-2, with 9 bases matching TRBD1. Germline V gives CDR1 MNHEY, CDR2 SMNVEV (reference sequence). Trimming cost V 4 bases and J 7 bases; bases outside gene matches: 7. The CDR3 length is 14 residues. DNA for the CDR3: TGTGCCAGCAGTTCAATGGACAGGGGCTTTGGCTACACCTTC. This codes for CASSSMDRGFGYTF.

This chain uses TRBV27 with TRBJ2-7; tentatively, D is TRBD2 (5 bases). CDR3 length: 15 amino acids. Per the germline V gene, CDR1 is MNHEY and CDR2 is SMNVEV (reference sequence). V lost 5 bases and J 4 bases, leaving 18 bases between the germline ends. The DNA for the CDR3 is TGTGCCAGCAGTCCGAGGGCGCTAAGGTGGTACGAGCAGTACTTC. This codes for CASSPRALRWYEQYF.

The CDR3 DNA follows: TGTGCCAGTTGGGACAGGGCTAGCAATCAGCCCCAGCATTTT. Encoded protein: CASWDRASNQPQHF. The chain couples TRBV19 to TRBJ1-5; TRBD1 aligns across 9 bases. The length of the CDR3 is 14 residues. The J segment lost 0 bases and the V segment lost 8 bases, leaving 2 bases of the junction unmatched. CDR1 is LNHDA, CDR2 SQIVND, per germline (reference sequence). The entire variable domain, with the rest obtained from reference TRBV19 and TRBJ1-5, is as follows: DGGITQSPKYLFRKEGQNVTLSCEQNLNHDAMYWYRQDPGQGLRLIYYSQIVNDFQKGDIAEGYSVSREKKESFPLTVTSAQKNPTAFYLCASWDRASNQPQHFGDGTRLSIL.

The chain employs TRBV5-1 and TRBJ1-5, with D perhaps matching TRBD1 (6 bases). The length of the CDR3 is 13 residues. The V gene lost 4 bases and the J gene lost 10 bases, with 15 bases spanning the gap. CDR1 and CDR2 (germline): SGHRS, YFSETQ. As DNA, the CDR3 is TGCGCCAGCAGCAAGACATCACAGGGTCCCCAGCATTTT. Protein product: CASSKTSQGPQHF.

This clone was detected only once. The V call is TRBV6-5, the J call TRBJ1-2; weak D call: TRBD1 (5 bases). V lost 6 bases, J lost 4 bases, and 18 bases lay in between. Germline V CDR1 and CDR2: MNHEY, SVGAGI. This CDR3 has 15 amino acids. In DNA form, the CDR3 reads TGTGCCAGCAGCCCCACCGCAGGGTTCCCCTATGGCTACACCTTC. Its translation is CASSPTAGFPYGYTF.

The V gene is TRBV27, the J gene TRBJ2-7; 9 bases fit TRBD1. V was pared by 5 bases and J by 2 bases, with 7 bases of the junction left unmatched. CDR1 is MNHEY, CDR2 SMNVEV, per germline (reference sequence). The CDR3 has 15 residues. The CDR3 protein is CASSPTGQGPYEQYF. CDR3 nucleotides: TGTGCCAGCAGTCCAACGGGACAGGGTCCCTACGAGCAGTACTTC.